The T cell receptor beta chain described here comes from a study of CD8 T cells in Susac syndrome (dated by TCRdb to 2018 to 2020). Context from the whole study: Repertoire sequencing was used to test whether CD8+ T cell activation and differentiation in Susac syndrome was antigen driven. The study compared CD8+ T cell repertoire clonality among roughly 12 healthy donors, approximately 14 Susac syndrome patients and some 16 multiple sclerosis patients.

Trimming costs V 10 bases and J 3 bases, and their ends lie 10 bases apart. The CDR3 holds 11 amino acids from the cysteine to the phenylalanine. Of all the DNA, just the CDR3 is kept, 33 bases in frame from base 1. According to the germline V gene (reference sequence), CDR1 reads MNHEY and CDR2 reads SMNVEV. Points on this clonotype: No cognate antigen has been identified for it. No per-base quality is available; no much larger clone lies one base away.

RNA was extracted using the RNeasy kit, and about 0.45 to 1 ug of the RNA was reverse transcribed with random hexamers. The immunoSEQ multiplex PCR assay, covering 54 Vbeta and 13 Jbeta segments, was used to amplify TCR beta CDR3 regions. PCR amplification bias was corrected using a synthetic template baseline for primer optimization and computational correction. The authors processed their data as follows. Reads were annotated to V, D and J genes according to IMGT and were analyzed with immunoSEQ Analyzer, with only productive sequences retained. To calculate clonality, Shannon entropy was normalized by log2 of the number of productive unique sequences and then subtracted from one. For each patient and control, public and private clones were evaluated among the 100 most prevalent clones. A clone was defined as Susac-specific if it was absent from the healthy and MS cohorts, from some 980 published viral clones and from other ImmuneACCESS disease sequences. TCRdb reprocessing: public reads trimmed at Q25 with fastp, clones called with MiXCR, in-frame beta chains kept. Duplicate CDR3 protein sequences are folded into a single record with the most common DNA and genes. It is TCRdb's table, rather than the study itself, that gives the V and J calls and clone size. The table for this sample lists 150,000 to 200,000 distinct CDR3 sequences; 85% to 95% of them were counted only once. The top ten clones comprise roughly 0.16% of the sample.

Overall study results and their limits: The number of individuals in the TCR sequencing and HLA analysis was recognized as being relatively small.

High-throughput TCR beta sequencing profiled peripheral blood CD8+ and CD4+ T cells from healthy donors, Susac syndrome patients and multiple sclerosis patients. Treatment-naive patients with stable or active relapsing-remitting disease fulfilling revised McDonald criteria were used as multiple sclerosis controls. Bulk CD8+ and CD4+ T cells were purified magnetically by negative isolation, whereas CD8+ TEMRA cells were enriched by FACS. Blood was collected in EDTA tubes and processed within 24 hours, with PBMCs isolated through density gradient centrifugation. PBMCs intended for TCR sequencing were cryopreserved in liquid nitrogen and were subsequently thawed in a 37 degrees C water bath. The sorted or isolated CD4+, CD8+ and CD8+ TEMRA cells reached a purity of at least 90%.

The sequence came from a human donor with multiple sclerosis. Recombination connected TRBV27 to TRBJ2-7; the D segment cannot be called with confidence. Sequencing used CD8+ T cells from PBMCs. The nucleotides read TGTGCCACCGGACCGGGCTACGAGCAGTACTTC. This is translated as CATGPGYEQYF.